The rows below give T cell receptor beta chains drawn from one sample of a study of T cells in Graves' hyperthyroidism and ophthalmopathy. TCRdb redid the calling of the multiplex PCR reads with MiXCR, one entry per CDR3 protein. Of under 800,000 distinct CDR3 sequences listed, around 13% were seen once; the top ten hold more than 8.5%. Sequencing was carried out using blood. These receptors originate from a woman younger than 35 with Graves' hyperthyroidism. Both conserved end residues are part of each CDR3. Fields, in order: clone size, J gene, V gene, D gene, CDR3 protein, CDR3 DNA. A D gene is named only where the DNA matches it firmly. The size of a clone is reported for some rows only, either as once, few or many, or as a class for expanded clones.

abundance: many
j_gene: TRBJ2-7
v_gene: TRBV11-2
d_gene: .
CDR3aa: CASSPLSRGGVYEQYF
CDR3nt: TGTGCCAGCAGCCCATTATCCAGGGGTGGTGTCTACGAGCAGTACTTC

abundance: .
j_gene: TRBJ1-2
v_gene: TRBV5-4
d_gene: TRBD1
CDR3aa: CASSVLQGANYGYTF
CDR3nt: TGTGCCAGCAGTGTATTGCAGGGGGCGAACTATGGCTACACCTTC

abundance: .
j_gene: TRBJ1-4
v_gene: TRBV19
d_gene: .
CDR3aa: CASSAQMWKLFF
CDR3nt: TGTGCCAGTAGTGCACAGATGTGGAAACTGTTTTTT

abundance: many
j_gene: TRBJ1-1
v_gene: TRBV30
d_gene: .
CDR3aa: CAWSVLGEALGTEAFF
CDR3nt: TGTGCCTGGAGTGTACTGGGGGAGGCGCTGGGCACTGAAGCTTTCTTT

abundance: .
j_gene: TRBJ2-7
v_gene: TRBV7-9
d_gene: TRBD1
CDR3aa: CASSPNRGSSYEQYF
CDR3nt: TGTGCCAGCAGCCCGAACAGGGGCTCATCCTACGAGCAGTACTTC

abundance: few
j_gene: TRBJ1-1
v_gene: TRBV13
d_gene: TRBD1
CDR3aa: CASSLQGAAFF
CDR3nt: TGTGCCAGCAGCTTACAGGGGGCAGCTTTCTTT

abundance: once
j_gene: TRBJ1-3
v_gene: TRBV6-1
d_gene: .
CDR3aa: CASSPDGRSSGNTIYF
CDR3nt: TGTGCCAGCAGTCCTGACGGGAGGTCTTCTGGAAACACCATATATTTT

abundance: many
j_gene: TRBJ2-3
v_gene: TRBV2
d_gene: TRBD1
CDR3aa: CASRKQGASTDTQYF
CDR3nt: TGTGCCAGCAGGAAACAGGGGGCTAGCACAGATACGCAGTATTTT

abundance: .
j_gene: TRBJ1-1
v_gene: TRBV19
d_gene: TRBD1
CDR3aa: CASSNFKDRGTEAFF
CDR3nt: TGTGCCAGTAGTAATTTTAAAGACAGGGGGACTGAAGCTTTCTTT

abundance: few
j_gene: TRBJ1-5
v_gene: TRBV12-3/TRBV12-4
d_gene: .
CDR3aa: CASSLEYGVGGSENQPQHF
CDR3nt: TGTGCCAGCAGTTTAGAATATGGGGTGGGAGGGTCTGAGAATCAGCCCCAGCATTTT

abundance: .
j_gene: TRBJ2-3
v_gene: TRBV24-1
d_gene: .
CDR3aa: CATSDLWGGNHTDTQYF
CDR3nt: TGTGCCACCAGTGATTTGTGGGGCGGTAACCACACAGATACGCAGTATTTT

abundance: few
j_gene: TRBJ2-3
v_gene: TRBV7-8
d_gene: .
CDR3aa: CASSVRPDTQYF
CDR3nt: TGTGCCAGCAGCGTGCGACCAGATACGCAGTATTTT

abundance: few
j_gene: TRBJ2-1
v_gene: TRBV19
d_gene: .
CDR3aa: CASSIGQRTYNEQFF
CDR3nt: TGTGCCAGTAGTATTGGTCAGCGGACGTACAATGAGCAGTTCTTC

abundance: .
j_gene: TRBJ1-3
v_gene: TRBV19
d_gene: TRBD1
CDR3aa: CASSVQGSSGNTIYF
CDR3nt: TGTGCCAGTAGTGTACAGGGGAGCTCTGGGAACACCATATATTTT

abundance: .
j_gene: TRBJ1-5
v_gene: TRBV7-2
d_gene: .
CDR3aa: CASSQSPNQPQHF
CDR3nt: TGTGCCAGCAGCCAGTCCCCCAATCAGCCCCAGCATTTT

abundance: .
j_gene: TRBJ2-1
v_gene: TRBV2
d_gene: .
CDR3aa: CASSRDRGFTNEQFF
CDR3nt: TGTGCCAGCAGCAGGGACCGTGGCTTTACCAATGAGCAGTTCTTC

abundance: many
j_gene: TRBJ1-1
v_gene: TRBV3-1
d_gene: .
CDR3aa: CASSQVGKGLASNTEAFF
CDR3nt: TGTGCCAGCAGCCAAGTCGGTAAGGGGTTGGCTTCGAACACTGAAGCTTTCTTT

abundance: .
j_gene: TRBJ2-1
v_gene: TRBV20-1
d_gene: .
CDR3aa: CSAFRPEGYEQFF
CDR3nt: TGCAGTGCATTCAGACCCGAGGGGTATGAGCAGTTCTTC

abundance: .
j_gene: TRBJ2-1
v_gene: TRBV20-1
d_gene: .
CDR3aa: CSARAGRNEQFF
CDR3nt: TGCAGTGCTAGGGCAGGGCGGAATGAGCAGTTCTTC

abundance: many
j_gene: TRBJ2-3
v_gene: TRBV28
d_gene: TRBD1
CDR3aa: CASSNRTGWRRYGQYF
CDR3nt: TGTGCCAGCAGTAATCGGACAGGATGGAGGAGATACGGGCAGTATTTT

abundance: many
j_gene: TRBJ2-6
v_gene: TRBV7-2
d_gene: .
CDR3aa: CASSLAPSGANVLTF
CDR3nt: TGTGCCAGCAGCTTAGCCCCCTCCGGGGCCAACGTCCTGACTTTC

abundance: few
j_gene: TRBJ2-3
v_gene: TRBV7-9
d_gene: .
CDR3aa: CASSPRLGVSGTDTQYF
CDR3nt: TGTGCCAGCAGCCCTCGCCTCGGGGTGTCGGGCACAGATACGCAGTATTTT

abundance: few
j_gene: TRBJ2-3
v_gene: TRBV7-9
d_gene: .
CDR3aa: CASTAVRADTQYF
CDR3nt: TGTGCCAGCACCGCGGTACGGGCAGATACGCAGTATTTT

abundance: many
j_gene: TRBJ2-7
v_gene: TRBV4-1
d_gene: .
CDR3aa: CASSQRALYYEQYF
CDR3nt: TGCGCCAGCAGCCAGAGGGCACTATACTACGAGCAGTACTTC

abundance: many
j_gene: TRBJ1-1
v_gene: TRBV20-1
d_gene: TRBD1
CDR3aa: CSAKKITGGSSTEAFF
CDR3nt: TGCAGTGCTAAGAAGATTACAGGGGGATCTAGCACTGAAGCTTTCTTT

abundance: few
j_gene: TRBJ2-7
v_gene: TRBV7-9
d_gene: TRBD2
CDR3aa: CASSLVVAGSYEQYF
CDR3nt: TGTGCCAGCAGCTTAGTTGTAGCGGGGTCCTACGAGCAGTACTTC

abundance: many
j_gene: TRBJ2-7
v_gene: TRBV2
d_gene: .
CDR3aa: CASSETSLQGAKTYEQYF
CDR3nt: TGTGCCAGCAGTGAAACGAGTTTACAGGGTGCAAAAACCTACGAGCAGTACTTC

abundance: .
j_gene: TRBJ1-1
v_gene: TRBV7-6
d_gene: TRBD1
CDR3aa: CASSSWTGGYTEAFF
CDR3nt: TGTGCCAGCAGCTCTTGGACAGGGGGATACACTGAAGCTTTCTTT